At least ten counts were recorded for the clone carrying this T cell receptor (beta chain). Its specificity is unknown. Each sample had at least 6 million PBMCs isolated. Then a second PCR, running roughly 7 to 11 cycles, was carried out with a sample-barcoded 5' primer and a J-beta primer mix. TCRdb re-analysed the 5' RACE reads in MiXCR, keeping a single row per CDR3 protein. Counted here are around 650,000 distinct CDR3 sequences, roughly 32% occurring once; the ten biggest clones make up roughly 14%. There are 14 residues in the CDR3. Trimming took off 5 bases at V and 2 bases at J, with 15 bases between the two ends. Germline V gene lookup returns CDR1 DFQATT and CDR2 SNEGSKA (reference sequence). This sample is part of a study of blood T cells in healthy people across ages. The study's findings and limits: Aged donors had fewer naive CD4+ cells and lower diversity than long-lived donors. Naive T cell percentage by flow cytometry tracked strongly with beta diversity. Unsorted PBMC material precluded a definitive naive versus antigen-experienced comparison.

The source is a woman aged 80 or over in good health. The chain recombines TRBV20-1 with TRBJ1-1, with D unclear. The specimen sequenced was blood. The CDR3 loop is CSAAPTGINTEAFF. The CDR3 nucleotides read TGCAGTGCTGCCCCAACGGGAATTAACACTGAAGCTTTCTTT.